These T cell receptor beta chains were read from a single sample in a study of blood T cells in healthy people across ages. MiXCR was run by TCRdb on the 5' RACE reads, yielding one entry per CDR3 protein. The profile shows about 970,000 distinct CDR3 sequences, roughly half of them singletons. Sequencing was carried out using blood. Receptors were obtained from a woman aged 55-75 years in good health. Each CDR3 is given with its conserved first and last residue. Fields, in order: V gene, D gene, clone size, CDR3 length, J gene, CDR3 protein, CDR3 DNA. D genes are given only for firm matches. The listing skips clone size in some rows; elsewhere it reads once, few, many or a size class.

v_gene: TRBV2
d_gene: TRBD2
abundance: .
len: 15
j_gene: TRBJ2-7
CDR3aa: CASRQTGTSASEQYF
CDR3nt: TGTGCCAGCAGGCAAACCGGGACTAGCGCATCCGAGCAGTACTTC

v_gene: TRBV6-6
d_gene: TRBD1
abundance: few
len: 15
j_gene: TRBJ2-5
CDR3aa: CASSGTGTYQETQYF
CDR3nt: TGTGCCAGCAGTGGGACAGGAACGTACCAAGAGACCCAGTACTTC

v_gene: TRBV7-7
d_gene: .
abundance: few
len: 13
j_gene: TRBJ2-7
CDR3aa: CASSLDRTDEQYF
CDR3nt: TGTGCCAGCAGCTTAGATCGGACAGACGAGCAGTACTTC

v_gene: TRBV3-1
d_gene: .
abundance: .
len: 16
j_gene: TRBJ2-7
CDR3aa: CASSQEVSAPNNEQYF
CDR3nt: TGTGCCAGCAGCCAAGAGGTTAGCGCTCCTAACAATGAGCAGTACTTC

v_gene: TRBV27
d_gene: .
abundance: .
len: 19
j_gene: TRBJ2-7
CDR3aa: CASSPRARGVLGPFYEQYF
CDR3nt: TGTGCCAGCAGTCCACGCGCCCGTGGGGTTCTTGGTCCGTTCTACGAGCAGTACTTC

v_gene: TRBV29-1
d_gene: .
abundance: .
len: 15
j_gene: TRBJ1-3
CDR3aa: CSVEDPFSQGSTIYF
CDR3nt: TGCAGCGTTGAAGATCCTTTTAGTCAGGGGAGTACCATATATTTT

v_gene: TRBV20-1
d_gene: TRBD1
abundance: .
len: 13
j_gene: TRBJ2-7
CDR3aa: CSAKDRGFHEQYF
CDR3nt: TGCAGTGCTAAAGACAGGGGTTTCCACGAGCAGTACTTC

v_gene: TRBV27
d_gene: .
abundance: few
len: 15
j_gene: TRBJ2-7
CDR3aa: CASSFRGGRGYEQYF
CDR3nt: TGTGCCAGCAGTTTTCGAGGAGGCAGGGGTTACGAGCAGTACTTC

v_gene: TRBV7-2
d_gene: TRBD2
abundance: .
len: 16
j_gene: TRBJ2-7
CDR3aa: CASSLVASGLSYEQYF
CDR3nt: TGTGCCAGCAGCTTAGTAGCTAGCGGCCTCTCCTACGAGCAGTACTTC

v_gene: TRBV4-2
d_gene: TRBD2
abundance: .
len: 18
j_gene: TRBJ2-3
CDR3aa: CASSQDIRREGLEDTQYF
CDR3nt: TGTGCCAGCAGCCAAGATATACGGAGGGAGGGCCTCGAAGATACGCAGTATTTT

v_gene: TRBV5-1
d_gene: TRBD2
abundance: few
len: 15
j_gene: TRBJ2-3
CDR3aa: CASSLEASGTDTQYF
CDR3nt: TGCGCCAGCAGCTTGGAGGCTAGCGGGACAGATACGCAGTATTTT

v_gene: TRBV28
d_gene: .
abundance: few
len: 12
j_gene: TRBJ1-5
CDR3aa: CASSLRDLPQHF
CDR3nt: TGTGCCAGCAGTTTAAGGGACTTGCCCCAGCATTTT

v_gene: TRBV5-8
d_gene: TRBD2
abundance: few
len: 17
j_gene: TRBJ2-3
CDR3aa: CASSGLAGGPFTDTQYF
CDR3nt: TGTGCCAGCAGCGGGTTAGCGGGAGGGCCTTTCACAGATACGCAGTATTTT

v_gene: TRBV5-1
d_gene: .
abundance: .
len: 15
j_gene: TRBJ2-5
CDR3aa: CASRRSRTAQETQYF
CDR3nt: TGCGCCAGTAGGCGGTCTCGGACAGCCCAAGAGACCCAGTACTTC

v_gene: TRBV14
d_gene: .
abundance: .
len: 14
j_gene: TRBJ2-5
CDR3aa: CASSQVMLGETQYF
CDR3nt: TGTGCCAGCAGCCAAGTTATGTTGGGAGAGACCCAGTACTTC

v_gene: TRBV3-1
d_gene: .
abundance: few
len: 13
j_gene: TRBJ2-1
CDR3aa: CASSQEEGDEQFF
CDR3nt: TGTGCCAGCAGCCAAGAAGAGGGAGATGAGCAGTTCTTC

v_gene: TRBV29-1
d_gene: .
abundance: .
len: 14
j_gene: TRBJ1-1
CDR3aa: CSVERTSDRTETFF
CDR3nt: TGCAGCGTTGAAAGGACTAGCGATCGGACTGAAACTTTCTTT

v_gene: TRBV28
d_gene: TRBD1
abundance: .
len: 15
j_gene: TRBJ2-3
CDR3aa: CASRRQGSSTDTQYF
CDR3nt: TGTGCCAGCAGGCGACAGGGAAGTAGCACAGATACGCAGTATTTT

v_gene: TRBV12-3/TRBV12-4
d_gene: .
abundance: .
len: 15
j_gene: TRBJ2-7
CDR3aa: CASTSTGYPFYEQYF
CDR3nt: TGTGCCAGCACCTCCACAGGGTACCCCTTCTACGAGCAGTACTTC

v_gene: TRBV13
d_gene: TRBD1
abundance: few
len: 17
j_gene: TRBJ2-3
CDR3aa: CASSFKGGQVLTDTQYF
CDR3nt: TGTGCCAGCAGCTTTAAAGGGGGACAGGTTCTCACAGATACGCAGTATTTT

v_gene: TRBV7-9
d_gene: TRBD1
abundance: once
len: 16
j_gene: TRBJ2-7
CDR3aa: CASSLDPGQGSYEQYF
CDR3nt: TGTGCCAGCAGCTTAGACCCGGGACAGGGATCCTACGAGCAGTACTTC

v_gene: TRBV7-2
d_gene: .
abundance: .
len: 12
j_gene: TRBJ1-6
CDR3aa: CASSLVRSPLHF
CDR3nt: TGTGCCAGCAGCTTAGTGCGGTCACCCCTCCACTTT